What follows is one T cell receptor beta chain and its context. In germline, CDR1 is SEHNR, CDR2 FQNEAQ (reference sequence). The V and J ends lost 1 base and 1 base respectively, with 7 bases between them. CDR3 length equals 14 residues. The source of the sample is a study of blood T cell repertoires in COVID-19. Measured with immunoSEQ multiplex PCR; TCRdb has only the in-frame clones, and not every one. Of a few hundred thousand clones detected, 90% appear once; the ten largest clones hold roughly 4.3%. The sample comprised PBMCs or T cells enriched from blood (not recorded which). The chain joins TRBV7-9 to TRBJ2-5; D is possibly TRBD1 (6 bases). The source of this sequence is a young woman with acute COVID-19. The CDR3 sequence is CASSLVRGQETQYF. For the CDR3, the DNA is TGTGCCAGCAGCTTAGTCAGGGGCCAAGAGACCCAGTACTTC.